This entry is about one TCR beta chain. The antigen is unknown. This specimen belongs to a study of T cell responses to AZD1222 COVID-19 vaccine. Study results and limitations: Sampling that yielded the repertoires occurred only after the peak T cell response. Seropositive status at baseline applied to only six AZD1222 recipients. Clonal diversity was possibly underestimated; the donors were predominantly white British and more often female. With two AZD1222 doses given, Spike-specific TCR breadth and depth both rose.

Libraries were prepared by immunoSEQ multiplex PCR; TCRdb keeps only in-frame clonotypes and omits some of them. The sample lists roughly 180,000 clones; approximately 93% were seen once. There are 13 residues in the CDR3. Trimming cost V 1 base and J 6 bases, with 8 bases left between them. Germline V lookup: CDR1 SGDLS, CDR2 YYNGEE. The clonotype comes from an adult who received the AZD1222 COVID-19 vaccine. The sequences come from peripheral blood, collected 28 days after the second AZD1222 dose. This rearrangement joins TRBV9 to TRBJ2-1; D is ambiguous. The CDR3 nucleotides read TGTGCCAGCAGCGTAAACATCGTCAATGAGCAGTTCTTC. This sequence encodes CASSVNIVNEQFF.